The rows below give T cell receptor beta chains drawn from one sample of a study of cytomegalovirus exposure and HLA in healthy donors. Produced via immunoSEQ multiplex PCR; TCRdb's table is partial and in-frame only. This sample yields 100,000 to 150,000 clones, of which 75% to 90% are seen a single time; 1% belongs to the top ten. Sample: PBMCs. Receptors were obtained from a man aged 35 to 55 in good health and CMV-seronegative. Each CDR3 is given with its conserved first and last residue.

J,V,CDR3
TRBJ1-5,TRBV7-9,CASSPGQGSQPQHF
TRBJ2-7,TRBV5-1,CASSLAERGTYEQYF
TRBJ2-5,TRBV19,CASSSGGAPTETQYF
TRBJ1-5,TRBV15,CATSRKGGGPQHF
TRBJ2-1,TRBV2,CASTTDNEQFF
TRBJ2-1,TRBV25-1,CASSAARALYNEQFF
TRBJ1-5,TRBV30,CAWSSGGGQPQHF
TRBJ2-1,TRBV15,CATSRIANEQFF
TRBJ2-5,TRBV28,CASSFGRGRETQYF
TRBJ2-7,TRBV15,CATSRTPDRGRYEQYF
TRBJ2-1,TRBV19,CASSPWGGSGNEQFF
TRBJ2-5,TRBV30,CAWTSGQPIQETQYF
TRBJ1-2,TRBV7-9,CASSVDKGFGYTF
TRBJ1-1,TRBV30,CAWRSQEIVNTEAFF
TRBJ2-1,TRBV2,CASSEGLALSNEQFF
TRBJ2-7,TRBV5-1,CASSRGASYEQYF
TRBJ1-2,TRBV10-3,CAIRRGMGGYTF
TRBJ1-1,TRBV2,CASSGDGLEAFF
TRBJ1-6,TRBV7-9,CASSFERGSPLHF
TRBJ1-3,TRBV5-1,CASSQDSSGNTIYF
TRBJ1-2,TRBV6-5,CASPRKQTNYGYTF
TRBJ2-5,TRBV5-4,CASSLGTSGGVQETQYF
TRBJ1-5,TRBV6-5,CASNSGVNQPQHF
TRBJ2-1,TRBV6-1,CASSDSGSYNEQFF
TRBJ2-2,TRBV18,CASSPGLADTGELFF
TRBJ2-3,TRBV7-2,CASSLGTTSTDTQYF
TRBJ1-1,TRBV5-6,CASSFGTGGTEAFF
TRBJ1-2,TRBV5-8,CASSWGQGNRYPF
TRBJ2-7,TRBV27,CASRIAGGPHEQYF
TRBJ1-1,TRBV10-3,CAIRWGEDTEAFF
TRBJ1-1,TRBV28,CASSSGVGNTEAFF
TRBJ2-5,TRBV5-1,CASSLGLARGETQYF
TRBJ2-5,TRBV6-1,CASRDRGSAQYF
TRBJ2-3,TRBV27,CASATSGADTQYF
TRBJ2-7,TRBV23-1,CASRRQGDTVSYEQYF
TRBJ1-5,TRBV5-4,CASSVDRDQPQHF
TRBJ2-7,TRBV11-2,CASSRTLPPYEQYF
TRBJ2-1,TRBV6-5,CASGSSYNEQFF
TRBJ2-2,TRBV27,CASSPPGRDTGELFF
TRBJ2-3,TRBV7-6,CASSLTGGADTQYF
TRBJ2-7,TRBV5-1,CASSLYRNSEPYEQYF
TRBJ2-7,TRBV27,CASSLPTTSGSYEQYF
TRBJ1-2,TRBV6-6,CASIKGTSNYGYTF
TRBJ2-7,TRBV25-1,CASSDNLATYEQYF
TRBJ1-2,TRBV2,CASSEGPGAAETPYFPNTF
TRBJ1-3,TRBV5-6,CASSPTWRGNTIYF
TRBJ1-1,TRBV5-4,CASSFDRDATEAFF
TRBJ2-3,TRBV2,CASSLPGTSGGAHTDTQYF
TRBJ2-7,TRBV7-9,CASAVQVAYEQYF
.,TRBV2,CASSIDVGGSSSYEQYF
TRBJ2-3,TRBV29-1,CSGLTESSTDTQYF
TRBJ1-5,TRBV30,CAWSASGTGEQPQHF
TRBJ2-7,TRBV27,CASSSTGTSSSYEQYF
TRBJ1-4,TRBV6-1,CASSDSRGLNEKLFF
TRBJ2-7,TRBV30,CAWSVGTGGVDEQYF
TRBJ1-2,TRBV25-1,CASSEGDGSASYGYTF
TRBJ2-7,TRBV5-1,CASSLAGQGGGEQYF